This is a list of T cell receptor beta chains from one sample in a study of CD8+ T cells in alopecia areata. Generated by immunoSEQ multiplex PCR, the TCRdb table keeps only in-frame clones and is missing some. The sample has about 260,000 clones; around three fifths are singletons. Material: CD4+ T cells sorted from blood, obtained around week 53, from a patient treated with tofacitinib. The receptor set was obtained from a human donor with alopecia areata. Both conserved end residues are part of each CDR3. A D gene is named only where the DNA matches it firmly. Clone sizes are given selectively: once, few, many, or a class where the clone is expanded.

D,V,J,size,CDR3,DNA
TRBD1,TRBV19,TRBJ1-4,many,CASSTQTGREKLFF,TGTGCCAGTAGTACCCAGACAGGGAGGGAAAAACTGTTTTTT
.,TRBV20-1,TRBJ2-7,.,CSARDLYEQYF,TGCAGTGCTAGAGACCTCTACGAGCAGTACTTC
.,TRBV11-2,TRBJ2-2,few,CASSPLRQGKNTGELFF,TGTGCCAGCAGCCCCCTCCGGCAGGGGAAGAACACCGGGGAGCTGTTTTTT
.,TRBV18,TRBJ1-1,.,CASSPFENTEAFF,TGTGCCAGCTCACCATTCGAGAACACTGAAGCTTTCTTT
TRBD1,TRBV25-1,TRBJ1-2,.,CASSELGTASYGYTF,TGTGCCAGCAGTGAATTAGGGACAGCCTCCTATGGCTACACCTTC
TRBD1,TRBV4-2,TRBJ2-1,.,CASSHPRDRAFNEQFF,TGTGCCAGCAGCCATCCCCGGGACAGGGCATTCAATGAGCAGTTCTTC
.,TRBV4-3,TRBJ1-6,.,CASSQDGAGPNNSPLHF,TGCGCCAGCAGCCAAGATGGGGCCGGACCCAACAATTCACCCCTCCACTTT
.,TRBV19,TRBJ2-1,many,CVVQGRSYNEQFF,TGTGTTGTACAGGGTCGCTCCTACAATGAGCAGTTCTTC
.,TRBV9,TRBJ2-1,.,CASSVDPSGTRPLSSYNEQFF,TGTGCCAGCAGCGTAGACCCCTCCGGGACTCGCCCCTTAAGCTCCTACAATGAGCAGTTCTTC
TRBD2,TRBV5-1,TRBJ2-3,.,CASSPGLAVSTDTQYF,TGCGCCAGCAGCCCCGGACTAGCGGTTAGCACAGATACGCAGTATTTT
.,TRBV30,TRBJ1-2,once,CAWSGTDGGYTF,TGTGCCTGGAGTGGGACAGATGGGGGCTACACCTTC
TRBD1,TRBV29-1,TRBJ1-1,.,CSGQGYTEAFF,TGCAGCGGACAGGGATACACTGAAGCTTTCTTT
TRBD2,TRBV5-1,TRBJ2-5,.,CASSLELAGGQETQYF,TGCGCCAGCAGCTTGGAGCTAGCGGGGGGGCAAGAGACCCAGTACTTC
.,TRBV18,TRBJ1-5,.,CASAPGYQPQHF,TGTGCCAGCGCACCTGGGTATCAGCCCCAGCATTTT
.,TRBV4-1,TRBJ1-6,.,CASSQVRQFTSPLHF,TGCGCCAGCAGCCAAGTCCGTCAGTTTACTTCACCCCTCCACTTT
.,TRBV20-1,TRBJ2-5,.,CSARDQETQYF,TGCAGTGCTAGAGACCAAGAGACCCAGTACTTC
TRBD1,TRBV27,TRBJ1-6,few,CASSFLTGGDSPLHF,TGTGCCAGCAGTTTCCTGACAGGGGGCGATTCACCCCTCCACTTT
.,TRBV6-6,TRBJ1-6,.,CASSWVVNNSPLHF,TGTGCCAGCAGTTGGGTTGTAAATAATTCACCCCTCCACTTT
.,TRBV25-1,TRBJ2-3,once,CASRTGSTDTQYF,TGTGCCAGCAGGACAGGCAGCACAGATACGCAGTATTTT
.,TRBV30,TRBJ2-7,.,CAWSDYYEQYF,TGTGCCTGGAGTGATTACTACGAGCAGTACTTC
TRBD1,TRBV6-1,TRBJ2-1,.,CASSDTGTGLNEQFF,TGTGCCAGCAGTGATACCGGGACAGGCCTCAATGAGCAGTTCTTC
.,TRBV18,TRBJ1-2,.,CASSPHPGDYGYTF,TGTGCCAGCTCACCACATCCAGGAGACTATGGCTACACCTTC
.,TRBV4-3,TRBJ2-3,few,CASSQLGAQYF,TGCGCCAGCAGCCAACTAGGGGCGCAGTATTTT
.,TRBV5-1,TRBJ1-1,.,CASSLDSGVPEAFF,TGCGCCAGCAGCTTGGACTCCGGGGTTCCGGAAGCTTTCTTT
.,TRBV2,TRBJ2-2,few,CASRGVTGELFF,TGTGCCAGCAGGGGGGTTACCGGGGAGCTGTTTTTT
.,TRBV6-5,TRBJ2-1,many,CASRREPYNEQFF,TGTGCCAGCAGACGGGAACCCTACAATGAGCAGTTCTTC
TRBD1,TRBV10-3,TRBJ2-7,.,CAIGRDRTYEQYF,TGTGCCATCGGCCGGGACAGGACCTACGAGCAGTACTTC
TRBD1,TRBV6-1,TRBJ2-5,.,CASRTGVETQYF,TGTGCCAGCCGGACAGGGGTCGAGACCCAGTACTTC
.,TRBV29-1,TRBJ2-5,.,CSVDPTGSGGETQYF,TGCAGCGTCGATCCTACAGGGTCTGGGGGAGAGACCCAGTACTTC
.,TRBV30,TRBJ2-1,once,CAWSVRQGLKDEQFF,TGTGCCTGGAGTGTCAGGCAGGGACTGAAGGATGAGCAGTTCTTC
TRBD1,TRBV7-2,TRBJ1-6,.,CASSPQGARNSPLHF,TGTGCCAGCAGCCCGCAGGGGGCGCGAAATTCACCCCTCCACTTT
.,TRBV30,TRBJ1-5,.,CAWSVGNSNQPQHF,TGTGCCTGGAGTGTGGGTAATAGCAATCAGCCCCAGCATTTT
.,TRBV7-9,TRBJ2-1,.,CASSGDFPEQFF,TGTGCCAGCAGCGGGGACTTCCCTGAGCAGTTCTTC
TRBD1,TRBV27,TRBJ2-5,.,CASRTGKETQYF,TGTGCCAGCAGGACAGGGAAAGAGACCCAGTACTTC
TRBD2,TRBV10-3,TRBJ2-5,.,CATSSGTETQYF,TGTGCCACCAGTAGCGGGACAGAGACCCAGTACTTC
.,TRBV2,TRBJ1-1,.,CASSDNVGTEAFF,TGTGCCAGCAGTGATAACGTGGGCACTGAAGCTTTCTTT
.,TRBV29-1,TRBJ2-1,few,CSAGGGDSEQFF,TGCAGCGCCGGGGGTGGGGATTCTGAGCAGTTCTTC
TRBD1,TRBV6-5,TRBJ1-2,.,CASSLARTGYYGYTF,TGTGCCAGCAGCCTGGCGAGGACAGGGTACTATGGCTACACCTTC
TRBD2,TRBV15,TRBJ2-6,once,CATKAGGPAGANVLTF,TGTGCCACCAAAGCGGGGGGGCCCGCTGGGGCCAACGTCCTGACTTTC
.,TRBV7-9,TRBJ1-2,.,CASSLEGYGYTF,TGTGCCAGCAGCTTAGAGGGCTATGGCTACACCTTC
TRBD2,TRBV5-1,TRBJ2-2,.,CASRTLLAGGHTGELFF,TGCGCCAGCCGCACCCTGCTAGCGGGGGGCCACACCGGGGAGCTGTTTTTT
.,TRBV25-1,TRBJ1-1,.,CASSEYDVGNTEAFF,TGTGCCAGCAGTGAATATGACGTAGGGAACACTGAAGCTTTCTTT
.,TRBV30,TRBJ2-2,.,CAWSVPRLPGGELFF,TGTGCCTGGAGTGTACCTCGGCTCCCGGGCGGGGAGCTGTTTTTT